This TCR beta chain was sequenced for a study of blood T cells in healthy people across ages. Study information: In model experiments, template switching was able to capture about one barcoded beta molecule for every two T cells that were present.

Whole-study results and caveats: PBMCs that were unsorted prevented a conclusive naive versus antigen-experienced comparison.

A remark on this clonotype: What it binds is not known. A much more abundant neighbour one base away suggests this may be a read error.

Alongside a J-beta primer mix, a sample-barcoded 5' primer served in a second PCR lasting about 6 to 11 cycles. With 12 random nucleotides, a template-switch adaptor tagged each individual cDNA molecule. TCRdb reanalysed the 5' RACE reads using MiXCR and keeps one entry per CDR3 protein. The sample shows about 650,000 distinct CDR3 sequences, about 30% of them seen only once. Material: blood. The TCR was taken from a woman of 80 years or more in good health.

The CDR3 spells CASRLRGRGNEQYF. CDR3 nucleotide sequence: TGTGCCAGCAGGCTCCGGGGCAGAGGCAATGAGCAGTACTTC. The chain recombines TRBV6-5 with TRBJ2-7; either TRBD1 or TRBD2 may supply D (5 bases each). Looked up from germline, CDR1 is MNHEY and CDR2 is SVGAGI. V shed 6 bases and J shed 7 bases, with 19 bases lying between them. The CDR3 has 14 residues.